These 28 T cell receptor beta chains came from one sample sequenced in a study of radiotherapy plus CTLA-4 blockade in lung cancer. The data were produced by immunoSEQ multiplex PCR, yet TCRdb's version contains in-frame clones alone and is incomplete. The sample lists around 91,000 clones, 80% to 90% seen once, with roughly 4.6% in the top ten. Sequencing used peripheral blood, obtained from a patient treated with radiotherapy plus ipilimumab. The receptors were sampled from a human donor with non-small cell lung cancer that progressed on radiotherapy plus ipilimumab.

The chain links TRBV6-1 to TRBJ2-7; 8 nucleotides match TRBD1. With V trimmed by 3 bases and J by 2 bases, 6 bases remained unmatched. This CDR3 contains 15 residues. The germline V gene has CDR1 MNHNS and CDR2 SASEGT. In DNA, the CDR3 is TGTGCCAGCAGTGATAGACAGGGGCGCCCCTACGAGCAGTACTTC. Protein product: CASSDRQGRPYEQYF.

On this clone itself: Other DNA sequences in this sample translate to the same CDR3. The V and J genes are TRBV4-1 and TRBJ2-1, with 10 bases fitting TRBD2. There are 14 residues in the CDR3. Per the germline V gene, CDR1 is MGHRA and CDR2 is YSYEKL. The J segment lost 9 bases and the V segment lost 0 bases, leaving 2 bases of the junction unmatched. The CDR3 DNA is TGCGCCAGCAGCCAAGATCTAGCGGGAGTTGAGCAGTTCTTC. Protein: CASSQDLAGVEQFF.

The chain employs TRBV6-6 and TRBJ1-1; maybe TRBD1 (5 bases). Germline V lookup: CDR1 MNHNY, CDR2 SVGAGI (reference sequence). The CDR3 length is 12 residues. V was cut by 5 bases and J by 3 bases, with 7 bases left in between. The CDR3 DNA is TGTGCCAGCAGTGGGGCCTACACTGAAGCTTTCTTT. Amino acid sequence: CASSGAYTEAFF.

The rearrangement uses TRBV25-1 and TRBJ2-7, with D unresolved. Germline values: CDR1 MGHDK, CDR2 SYGVNS. Trimming pared 6 bases from V and 3 bases from J, leaving 15 bases between. The CDR3 runs 14 residues. CDR3 loop: CASRGDMGHYEQYF. CDR3 in DNA: TGTGCCAGCAGGGGTGACATGGGTCACTACGAGCAGTACTTC.

J is TRBJ2-1 and V is TRBV5-1; D is undetermined. The CDR3 loop spans 16 amino acids. Germline V gives CDR1 SGHRS, CDR2 YFSETQ. V dropped 0 bases and J dropped 0 bases, with 10 bases sitting between them. CDR3 loop: CASSLADMGSYNEQFF. For the CDR3, the DNA is TGCGCCAGCAGCTTGGCTGACATGGGCTCCTACAATGAGCAGTTCTTC. The full variable domain, rest sourced from reference TRBV5-1 and TRBJ2-1, is KAGVTQTPRYLIKTRGQQVTLSCSPISGHRSVSWYQQTPGQGLQFLFEYFSETQRNKGNFPGRFSGRQFSNSRSEMNVSTLELGDSALYLCASSLADMGSYNEQFFGPGTRLTVL.

This clone came up once. The genes are TRBV11-2 and TRBJ2-5, with 10 bases lining up with TRBD1. Germline V gives CDR1 SGHAT, CDR2 FQNNGV. The V and J ends lost 5 bases and 7 bases, in that order; junction bases with no gene match: 10. This CDR3 comprises 15 residues. Here the CDR3 reads CASSLGTGVLGTQYF. CDR3 nucleotide sequence: TGTGCCAGCAGCCTAGGGACAGGGGTCCTTGGGACCCAGTACTTC.

The chain is built from TRBV4-1 and TRBJ2-1; a possible D gene is TRBD1 (7 bases). V lost 0 bases to trimming and J lost 3 bases, with 15 bases between them. CDR3 size: 17 residues. Germline V CDR1 and CDR2: MGHRA, YSYEKL. CDR3 protein: CASSQERGQGGYNEQFF. The CDR3 DNA is TGCGCCAGCAGCCAAGAAAGGGGGCAGGGGGGCTACAATGAGCAGTTCTTC.

The rearrangement uses TRBV7-2 and TRBJ2-1, with D possibly TRBD1 on 5 matching bases. Between the trimmed V and J ends, which lost 2 bases and 9 bases, there was a span of 11 bases. The germline gives CDR1 SGHTA, CDR2 FQGNSA. This CDR3 region has 13 residues. CDR3 sequence: CASSLTGPVEQFF. CDR3 bases: TGTGCCAGCAGCTTAACAGGCCCAGTTGAGCAGTTCTTC.

This clone was observed a few times. The chain combines TRBV2 with TRBJ1-1; tentative D call: TRBD1 (5 bases). V lost 7 bases to trimming and J lost 11 bases, with 20 bases between them. CDR1 is SNHLY and CDR2 is FYNNEI in the germline V gene. The CDR3 has 13 residues. The CDR3 DNA sequence: TGTGCCAGCACTCGGGACCCACAGTTCGCGGCTTTCTTT. Residues: CASTRDPQFAAFF.

The chain combines TRBV6-5 with TRBJ2-7; D is unclear. This CDR3 is built from 16 residues. Trimming cost V 0 bases and J 5 bases, with 17 bases left between them. Germline lookup yields CDR1 MNHEY and CDR2 SVGAGI. The CDR3 reads CASSYSRWALGNEQYF. In DNA form, the CDR3 reads TGTGCCAGCAGTTACTCGAGATGGGCCCTAGGAAACGAGCAGTACTTC.

In the case of this clone: One end of the junction varies from germline; a read error may be responsible. Other DNA sequences from this sample encode an identical CDR3 as well. The chain recombines TRBV2 with TRBJ2-5, with 8 bases aligning to TRBD2. CDR3 size: 15 residues. Germline V lookup: CDR1 SNHLY, CDR2 FYNNEI. This chain's CDR3 is CASRAGSGRGETQYF. CDR3 in DNA: TGTGCCAGCAGAGCGGGAAGCGGGAGAGGAGAGACCCAATACTTC.

V is TRBV7-3 and J is TRBJ2-3; 9 bases fit TRBD1. Germline assignment: CDR1 SGHTA and CDR2 FQGTGA. The CDR3 covers 15 residues. Trimming at V came to 5 bases and at J to 0 bases, leaving 3 bases not matched to a gene. The CDR3 spells CASSLGQGSTDTQYF. DNA for the CDR3: TGTGCCAGCAGCCTGGGACAGGGAAGCACAGATACGCAGTATTTT.

This clone was picked up one time. The rearrangement joins TRBV11-2 to TRBJ2-7; 10 bases are shared with TRBD2. Trimming removed 0 bases from V and 2 bases from J; junction bases left unmatched: 10. The CDR3 sequence is 18 residues long. Germline lookup yields CDR1 SGHAT and CDR2 FQNNGV. The CDR3 region is CASSLDAWQLAGTYEQYF. DNA of the CDR3: TGTGCCAGCAGCTTAGATGCATGGCAACTAGCGGGAACCTACGAGCAGTACTTC.

CDR3 DNA sequence: TGCGCCAGCAGAGGGCTAGCAGGCACAGATACGCAGTATTTT. Encoded protein: CASRGLAGTDTQYF. The chain uses TRBV5-1 and TRBJ2-3, with D tentatively TRBD2 (5 bases). V was shortened by 5 bases and J by 1 base, with 11 bases between the two germline ends. CDR1 is SGHRS and CDR2 is YFSETQ in the germline V gene. The length of the CDR3 is 14 residues.

V usage is TRBV11-1 and J usage is TRBJ2-1; no firm D call. The CDR3 is 12 residues long. Germline V gene sequence: CDR1 SGHAT, CDR2 FQDESV (reference sequence). Deletions cut 5 bases from V and 12 bases from J, with 14 bases between. CDR3 coding DNA: TGTGCCAGCAGCCCCCGCCTCGCTGTGCAGTTCTTC. As protein: CASSPRLAVQFF. Full variable domain (remainder filled in from reference TRBV11-1 and TRBJ2-1): EAEVAQSPRYKITEKSQAVAFWCDPISGHATLYWYRQILGQGPELLVQFQDESVVDDSQLPKDRFSAERLKGVDSTLKIQPAELGDSAMYLCASSPRLAVQFFGPGTRLTVL.

This clone appeared a few times. The genes are TRBV18 and TRBJ2-2; tentatively, D is TRBD1 (6 bases). The V gene lost 1 base and the J gene lost 5 bases, with 11 bases spanning the gap. This CDR3 is built from 15 residues. Germline CDR1 KGHSH, CDR2 LQKENI. The CDR3 region is CASSPLATGTGELFF. CDR3 nucleotide sequence: TGTGCCAGCTCACCACTGGCCACAGGGACCGGGGAGCTGTTTTTT.

This clone appeared a single time. The V call is TRBV5-1, the J call TRBJ1-2; D is perhaps TRBD1 (6 bases). CDR1 is SGHRS and CDR2 is YFSETQ in the germline V gene. The V end lost 3 bases, the J end lost 5 bases, and 17 bases lay between the germline ends. CDR3 size: 15 residues. The CDR3 DNA follows: TGCGCCAGCAGCTCCCGGATATACCAGGGGTATGGCTACACCTTC. Translation gives CASSSRIYQGYGYTF.

The table lists this clone with a count of one. V is TRBV19 and J is TRBJ2-1, with D tentatively TRBD2 (6 bases). The germline V gene encodes CDR1 LNHDA and CDR2 SQIVND (reference sequence). The V end was cut by 1 base, the J end by 8 bases, with 9 bases between. The length of the CDR3 is 13 residues. The DNA for the CDR3 is TGTGCCAGTAGTATAGGCTGGGGGGATGAGCAGTTCTTC. It specifies CASSIGWGDEQFF.

This chain links TRBV20-1 with TRBJ2-5; D unclear. The CDR3 totals 11 residues. Germline V gene sequence: CDR1 DFQATT, CDR2 SNEGSKA (reference sequence). Trimming shortened V by 1 base and J by 2 bases, and 2 bases separated the two germline ends. The CDR3 nucleotides read TGCAGTGCTAGAGCACAAGAGACCCAGTACTTC. Translating it yields CSARAQETQYF.

The V call is TRBV5-1, the J call TRBJ1-3; D remains unclear. With 5 bases removed from V and 0 bases from J, the gap between germline ends came to 9 bases. The CDR3 totals 14 residues. CDR1 is SGHRS and CDR2 is YFSETQ in the germline V gene. The CDR3, as DNA: TGCGCCAGCAGGGCCGACCCCTCTGGAAACACCATATATTTT. Its protein product is CASRADPSGNTIYF.

The chain uses TRBV7-3 and TRBJ2-5; 9 bases fit TRBD2. The CDR3 extends over 17 amino acids. With 5 bases clipped from V and 4 bases from J, the junction kept 14 bases outside the gene matches. CDR1 SGHTA and CDR2 FQGTGA come from the germline V gene. The CDR3 protein is CASSPGTSLTGLETQYF. The CDR3 DNA reads TGTGCCAGCAGCCCCGGGACTAGCCTCACGGGGCTAGAGACCCAGTACTTC. The entire variable domain, with the rest obtained from reference TRBV7-3 and TRBJ2-5, is as follows: GAGVSQTPSNKVTEKGKYVELRCDPISGHTALYWYRQSLGQGPEFLIYFQGTGAADDSGLPNDRFFAVRPEGSVSTLKIQRTERGDSAVYLCASSPGTSLTGLETQYFGPGTRLLVL.

DNA for the CDR3: TGTGCCTCACTAGGGACAGTCAGAGGGACTGAAGCTTTCTTT. Amino acids: CASLGTVRGTEAFF. The V call is TRBV30, the J call TRBJ1-1; 7 bases align to TRBD1. Germline V CDR1 and CDR2: GTSNPN, SVGIG (reference sequence). The CDR3 totals 14 residues. V lost 7 bases to trimming and J lost 5 bases; unmatched junction nucleotides: 13.

The genes are TRBV4-1 and TRBJ2-7, with D possibly matching TRBD1 (5 bases). Trimming shortened V by 4 bases and J by 5 bases, and 18 bases separated the two germline ends. The CDR3 is 15 amino acids. Germline loops: CDR1 MGHRA, CDR2 YSYEKL. CDR3 in amino acids: CASSPSAGMKHEQYF. CDR3 coding DNA: TGCGCCAGCAGCCCCAGTGCAGGGATGAAGCACGAGCAGTACTTC.

This chain uses TRBV5-1 with TRBJ2-7; TRBD1 agrees at 9 bases. With 3 bases clipped from V and 6 bases from J, the junction kept 10 bases outside the gene matches. The CDR3 is 15 amino acids. Germline values: CDR1 SGHRS, CDR2 YFSETQ. The CDR3 region is CASSWARTGALEQYF. In DNA form, the CDR3 reads TGCGCCAGCAGCTGGGCCAGGACAGGGGCCCTCGAGCAGTACTTC.

The J gene is TRBJ2-3, the V gene TRBV14; D is perhaps TRBD2 (5 bases). This CDR3 has 15 amino acids. Trimming took off 2 bases at V and 5 bases at J, with 14 bases between the two ends. Per the germline V gene, CDR1 is SGHDN and CDR2 is FVKESK. CDR3 sequence: CASSQTRRPQDTQYF. The CDR3 bases are TGTGCCAGCAGCCAAACTAGACGGCCCCAAGATACGCAGTATTTT. Full variable domain (missing parts from reference TRBV14 and TRBJ2-3): EAGVTQFPSHSVIEKGQTVTLRCDPISGHDNLYWYRRVMGKEIKFLLHFVKESKQDESGMPNNRFLAERTGGTYSTLKVQPAELEDSGVYFCASSQTRRPQDTQYFGPGTRLTVL.

This clone was seen only once. The chain has TRBV4-2 and TRBJ2-3, with 9 bases that match TRBD2. Germline V gene sequence: CDR1 LGHNA, CDR2 YNFKEQ. The ends lost 4 bases at V and 2 bases at J; junction bases unmatched: 4. The CDR3 runs to 15 residues. The DNA for the CDR3 is TGTGCCAGCAGCCTAAGCGGGAGGTACACAGATACGCAGTATTTT. Amino acids: CASSLSGRYTDTQYF.

This chain connects TRBV25-1 to TRBJ2-3; 8 bases match TRBD2. From germline, CDR1 is MGHDK and CDR2 SYGVNS. CDR3 size: 17 residues. V lost 3 bases to trimming and J lost 2 bases; unmatched junction nucleotides: 10. The CDR3 region is CASSDTSGSLNTDTQYF. In DNA, the CDR3 is TGTGCCAGCAGTGATACTAGCGGAAGTCTGAACACAGATACGCAGTATTTT. The full variable domain, in which reference TRBV25-1 and TRBJ2-3 provide the parts outside the CDR3, is EADIYQTPRYLVIGTGKKITLECSQTMGHDKMYWYQQDPGMELHLIHYSYGVNSTEKGDLSSESTVSRIRTEHFPLTLESARPSHTSQYLCASSDTSGSLNTDTQYFGPGTRLTVL.

The chain is built from TRBV6-5 and TRBJ2-7; 10 positions agree with TRBD2. In germline, CDR1 is MNHEY, CDR2 SVGAGI. The CDR3 is made up of 15 amino acids. The J segment lost 4 bases and the V segment lost 6 bases, leaving 9 bases of the junction unmatched. The CDR3 sequence: CASRDPSGRPYEQYF. The DNA for the CDR3 is TGTGCCAGCAGAGATCCTAGCGGGAGACCTTACGAGCAGTACTTC.